This T cell receptor (beta chain) stems from a study of shared clonotypes between healthy human individuals. Terminally differentiated effector memory CD45RA+ cells were left out of the naive CD8 fraction, which was CD45RO-negative and positively selected for CCR7. As for this clone: Its antigen is currently unknown.

General study points: Owing to a small donor count, the genetic and exposure-history diversity represented was limited. Naive CD4 clonotypes were shared across a few donors at 5% to 6%. Sampling used blood alone; tissue repertoires probably differ.

The table came from immunoSEQ multiplex PCR; TCRdb's copy has only in-frame clones and leaves some out. Among some 1,900,000 clones, approximately 94% were seen once, and the ten largest hold approximately 1%. Germline V CDR1 and CDR2: SGHDT, YYEEEE. The V end was cut by 4 bases, the J end by 3 bases, with 14 bases between. CDR3 length equals 14 residues. The TCR was taken from a man younger than 35 in good health. Sequencing used naive CD8+ T cells sorted from blood. The chain links TRBV5-6 to TRBJ2-7; D tentatively fits TRBD1 or TRBD2 (6 bases each). The chain's CDR3 is CASSRGTPLYEQYF. CDR3 bases: TGTGCCAGCAGCCGCGGGACACCCCTCTACGAGCAGTACTTC.